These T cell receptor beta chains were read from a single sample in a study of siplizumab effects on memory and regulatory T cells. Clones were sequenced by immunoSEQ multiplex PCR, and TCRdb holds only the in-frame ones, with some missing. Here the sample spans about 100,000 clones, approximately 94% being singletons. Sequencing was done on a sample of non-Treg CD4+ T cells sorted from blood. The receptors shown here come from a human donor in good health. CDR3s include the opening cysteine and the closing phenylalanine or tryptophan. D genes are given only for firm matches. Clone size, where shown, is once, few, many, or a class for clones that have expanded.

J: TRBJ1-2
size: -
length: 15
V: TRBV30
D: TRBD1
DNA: TGTGCCTGGAGTGTAGCAGGGGGCGATGGACGGGGCTACACCTTC
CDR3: CAWSVAGGDGRGYTF

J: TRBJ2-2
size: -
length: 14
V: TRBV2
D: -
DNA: TGTGCCAGCAAAAGGACAGATAAAACCGGGGAGCTGTTTTTT
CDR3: CASKRTDKTGELFF

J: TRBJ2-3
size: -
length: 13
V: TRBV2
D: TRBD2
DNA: TGTGCCAGCAGTGAATCGCTAGCGGGTACGCAGTATTTT
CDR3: CASSESLAGTQYF

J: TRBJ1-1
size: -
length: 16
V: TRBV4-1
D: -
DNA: TGCGCCAGCAGCCAAGGACAGACAAGTATGAACACTGAAGCTTTCTTT
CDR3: CASSQGQTSMNTEAFF

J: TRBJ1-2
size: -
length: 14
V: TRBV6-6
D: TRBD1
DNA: TGTGCCAGCAGCCCGGGACAGGGAAACTATGGCTACACCTTC
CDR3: CASSPGQGNYGYTF

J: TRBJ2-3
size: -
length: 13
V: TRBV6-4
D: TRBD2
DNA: TGTGCCAGCAGGGCTAGCGGTACAGATACGCAGTATTTT
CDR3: CASRASGTDTQYF

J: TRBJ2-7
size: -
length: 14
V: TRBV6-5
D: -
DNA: TGTGCCAGCAGTTACTCGAGGACCCCGAGAGAGCAGTACTTC
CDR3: CASSYSRTPREQYF

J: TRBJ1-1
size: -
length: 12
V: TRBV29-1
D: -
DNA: TGCAGCGCCGGACAGAAGAACACTGAAGCTTTCTTT
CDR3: CSAGQKNTEAFF

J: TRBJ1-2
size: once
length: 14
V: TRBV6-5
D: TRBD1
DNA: TGTGCCAGCAGTCGGACAGGGGGCGAATTTGGCTACACCTTC
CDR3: CASSRTGGEFGYTF

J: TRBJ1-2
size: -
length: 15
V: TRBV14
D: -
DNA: TGTGCCAGCAGCCAAGAAGAGCGGGAGATCTATGGCTACACCTTC
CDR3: CASSQEEREIYGYTF

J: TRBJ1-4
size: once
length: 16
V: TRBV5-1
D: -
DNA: TGCGCCAGCAGCGCGGGCCCTCCCACAACTAATGAAAAACTGTTTTTT
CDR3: CASSAGPPTTNEKLFF

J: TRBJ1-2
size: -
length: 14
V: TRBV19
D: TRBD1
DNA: TGTGCCAGTAGTATAACGACAGGGCGGGGCGGCTACACCTTC
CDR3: CASSITTGRGGYTF

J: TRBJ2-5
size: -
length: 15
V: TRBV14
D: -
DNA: TGTGCCAGCAACAGGGGGGGGCGCCTCCAAGAGACCCAGTACTTC
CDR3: CASNRGGRLQETQYF

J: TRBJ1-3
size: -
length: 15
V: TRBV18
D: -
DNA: TGTGCCAGCTCACCTTCTCGTAACTCTGGAAACACCATATATTTT
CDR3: CASSPSRNSGNTIYF

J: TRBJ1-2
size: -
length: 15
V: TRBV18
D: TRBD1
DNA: TGTGCCAGCTCACCCGGGACAGGGAGTAACTATGGCTACACCTTC
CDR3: CASSPGTGSNYGYTF